This is a list of T cell receptor beta chains from one sample in a study of T cells in Graves' hyperthyroidism and ophthalmopathy. TCRdb redid the calling of the multiplex PCR reads with MiXCR, one entry per CDR3 protein. The sample has under 300,000 distinct CDR3 sequences, more than 12% seen once. Specimen: blood. The source of these receptors is a woman in her thirties or forties with Graves' hyperthyroidism that later progressed to Graves' ophthalmopathy. Each CDR3 is given with its conserved first and last residue. A D gene is named only where the DNA matches it firmly. Clone sizes are given selectively: once, few, many, or a class where the clone is expanded.

clone_size,d_call,v_call,j_call,cdr3_nt,cdr3_aa
many,-,TRBV5-6,TRBJ1-1,TGTGCCAGCAGCTCACAAGACTGGGGGTTGAGGACTGAAGCTTTCTTT,CASSSQDWGLRTEAFF
few,TRBD1,TRBV9,TRBJ1-4,TGTGCCAGCAGCCCAGGGGGCCTCGTTGATGATGAAAAACTGTTTTTT,CASSPGGLVDDEKLFF
many,TRBD1,TRBV12-3/TRBV12-4,TRBJ1-5,TGTGCCAGCAGTTTCGGGACAGGGCGCAATCAGCCCCAGCATTTT,CASSFGTGRNQPQHF
-,-,TRBV19,TRBJ2-1,TGTGCCAGTACTCCTTATGGAGCGTCCTACAATGAGCAGTTCTTC,CASTPYGASYNEQFF
many,TRBD1,TRBV12-3/TRBV12-4,TRBJ1-1,TGTGCCAGCAGCCGGGACAGGGGGCGGCCTTTCTTT,CASSRDRGRPFF
few,-,TRBV4-1,TRBJ1-1,TGCGCCAGCAGCCAAGTTAGGGTGAACACTGAAGCTTTCTTT,CASSQVRVNTEAFF
-,-,TRBV18,TRBJ2-7,TGTGCCAGCTCACCTAACGGAGGGTTCCCTAACTACGAGCAGTACTTC,CASSPNGGFPNYEQYF
many,-,TRBV11-2,TRBJ2-5,TGTGCCAGCAGCTTAAGTAGGGAGGAGACCCAGTACTTC,CASSLSREETQYF
many,-,TRBV10-2,TRBJ1-1,TGCGCCAGCAGTACCGGTGGTATTTATTACACTGAAGCTTTCTTT,CASSTGGIYYTEAFF
many,TRBD2,TRBV28,TRBJ2-3,TGTGCCAGCAGGGGTCTAGCGGGAGCTAGCACAGATACGCAGTATTTT,CASRGLAGASTDTQYF
many,-,TRBV13,TRBJ1-1,TGTGCCAGCAGCTTAGACCGACAGGAACACACTGAAGCTTTCTTT,CASSLDRQEHTEAFF
many,-,TRBV5-1,TRBJ1-1,TGCGCCAGCAGGAAGGAGGGGAATACTGAAGCTTTCTTT,CASRKEGNTEAFF
-,-,TRBV9,TRBJ1-4,TGTGCCAGCAGCTCGAGAGTTGTCGGAGAAAAACTGTTTTTT,CASSSRVVGEKLFF
few,-,TRBV6-1,TRBJ1-1,TGTGCCAGCAGTGACAGACCTGGTCGGAGTGAAGCTTTCTTT,CASSDRPGRSEAFF
many,TRBD2,TRBV5-1,TRBJ2-3,TGCGCCAGCAGGGACGGTAGGACTAGCGATAACGGCGCAGATACGCAGTATTTT,CASRDGRTSDNGADTQYF
-,TRBD2,TRBV19,TRBJ2-1,TGTGCCAGTAGTATTAGGACTAGCAACAATGAGCAGTTCTTC,CASSIRTSNNEQFF
many,-,TRBV28,TRBJ2-5,TGTGCCAGCAGGCGGGCGGCCCCCGAAGGTGAGACCCAGTACTTC,CASRRAAPEGETQYF
few,-,TRBV28,TRBJ2-5,TGTGCCAACCGGACAATCCAAGAGACCCAGTACTTC,CANRTIQETQYF
many,TRBD2,TRBV27,TRBJ2-7,TGTGCCAGCAGTTTTAGCGGGAGGGGATCCTACGAGCAGTACTTC,CASSFSGRGSYEQYF
many,-,TRBV7-8,TRBJ2-7,TGTGCCAGCAGCCGAATCTGGACCCCACACTACGAGCAGTACTTC,CASSRIWTPHYEQYF
many,-,TRBV9,TRBJ2-5,TGTGCCAGCAGCGTAGACCCGGGGGAGGAGACCCAGTACTTC,CASSVDPGEETQYF
many,-,TRBV27,TRBJ2-7,TGTGCCAGCAGTAGAGGACCGACCTACGAGCAGTACTTC,CASSRGPTYEQYF
many,TRBD2,TRBV27,TRBJ2-1,TGTGCCAGTAGGGGGCTAGCGGGAGGGAAGGTCGCCTACAATGAGCAGTTCTTC,CASRGLAGGKVAYNEQFF
many,TRBD1,TRBV27,TRBJ2-2,TGTGCCAGCAGTTGGGACAGGGACGGTGCCGGGGAGCTGTTTTTT,CASSWDRDGAGELFF
-,TRBD2,TRBV6-1,TRBJ2-1,TGTGCCAGCAGTGTCATTAGCGGGGGCTACAATGAGCAGTTCTTC,CASSVISGGYNEQFF
many,-,TRBV6-2/TRBV6-3,TRBJ2-1,TGTGCCAGCAGTCCCCAGATTGAGCAGTTCTTC,CASSPQIEQFF
many,TRBD2,TRBV27,TRBJ2-3,TGTGCCAGCAGCCCTGGGGGGGATACGTCAGATACGCAGTATTTT,CASSPGGDTSDTQYF
once,-,TRBV4-1,TRBJ1-2,TGCGCCAGCAGCCAAGATCGCGGGACACCCCTATCTGGCTACACCTTC,CASSQDRGTPLSGYTF
few,-,TRBV20-1,TRBJ1-5,TGCAGTGCTAGACTTGGCAATCAGCCCCAGCATTTT,CSARLGNQPQHF